This T cell receptor beta chain was recorded in a study of tumor-infiltrating lymphocytes in primary liver carcinoma. Findings and limits, study-wide: Among top clones, only about 7-24% appeared in all five tumor regions.

Bulk tissue was left unsorted, and RNA and DNA were co-extracted from about 19-30 mg of it. Every patient in the cohort had a primary liver carcinoma. That carcinoma was treated by surgical resection. With a constant-region primer, TCR beta cDNA was made from around 530 ng of total RNA. Nested multiplex PCR, run for three rounds with slightly modified ARM-PCR, yielded TCR beta libraries. Amplification in the first two PCR rounds was performed using TRBV1-TRBV30 forward primers and a C-beta reverse primer for around 11 cycles each. TCRdb reprocessed the multiplex PCR reads with MiXCR, giving one entry per CDR3 protein. The sample includes roughly 120,000 distinct CDR3 sequences, 55% to 75% seen only once; the top ten take about 8%. V lost 10 bases and J lost 0; bases outside the gene matches: 15. Looked up from germline, CDR1 is SGHAT and CDR2 is FQNNGV. The CDR3 is 17 residues long. Remarks on this clonotype: The antigen remains unidentified.

The receptor was isolated from a woman aged 55-70 years with primary liver carcinoma and hepatitis B virus infection. The chain links TRBV11-2 to TRBJ2-3, with 8 bases that match TRBD2. Sequenced input: liver tumor tissue from sampling region 3. Subset indicated: tumor region T3, left-lateral pole. The DNA for the CDR3 is TGTGCCAACATCTTAGTGGGACTAGTGACTAGCACAGATACGCAGTATTTT. This encodes CANILVGLVTSTDTQYF.